These T cell receptor beta chains were read from a single sample in a study of T cells in Graves' hyperthyroidism and ophthalmopathy. MiXCR, applied by TCRdb to the multiplex PCR reads, yields one record per CDR3 protein. This table holds under 550,000 distinct CDR3 sequences, roughly 13% found once. The specimen sequenced was blood. The receptor source for this set is a woman between 18 and 30 years old with Graves' hyperthyroidism. CDR3s include the opening cysteine and the closing phenylalanine or tryptophan. Each record gives: V gene, D gene, clone size, J gene, CDR3 protein, CDR3 DNA. The D gene is left open where the match is weak. Only part of the rows carry a size: once, few, many, or a class if the clone is expanded.

V gene: TRBV3-2; D gene: -; clone size: few; J gene: TRBJ2-1; CDR3 protein: CASSQGLAGVEEQFF; CDR3 DNA: TGTGCCAGCAGCCAAGGCTTAGCGGGAGTCGAAGAGCAGTTCTTC
V gene: TRBV3-1; D gene: -; clone size: many; J gene: TRBJ2-5; CDR3 protein: CASSQVRGARETQYF; CDR3 DNA: TGTGCCAGCAGCCAAGTACGGGGGGCGAGAGAGACCCAGTACTTC
V gene: TRBV11-2; D gene: -; clone size: many; J gene: TRBJ1-4; CDR3 protein: CASSPNRAMAKLFF; CDR3 DNA: TGTGCCAGCAGCCCCAACAGGGCCATGGCAAAACTGTTTTTT
V gene: TRBV6-5; D gene: -; clone size: -; J gene: TRBJ2-1; CDR3 protein: CASSYLYNEQFF; CDR3 DNA: TGTGCCAGCAGTTATTTATACAATGAGCAGTTCTTC
V gene: TRBV2; D gene: -; clone size: many; J gene: TRBJ1-6; CDR3 protein: CASSGGGQSPLHF; CDR3 DNA: TGTGCCAGCAGTGGAGGGGGGCAATCACCCCTCCACTTT
V gene: TRBV4-3; D gene: TRBD1; clone size: many; J gene: TRBJ2-7; CDR3 protein: CASSQTGVDEQYF; CDR3 DNA: TGCGCCAGCAGCCAGACAGGGGTTGACGAGCAGTACTTC
V gene: TRBV4-3; D gene: -; clone size: many; J gene: TRBJ1-1; CDR3 protein: CASSQVGGTEAFF; CDR3 DNA: TGCGCCAGCAGCCAAGTTGGCGGAACTGAAGCTTTCTTT
V gene: TRBV11-2; D gene: TRBD2; clone size: once; J gene: TRBJ2-1; CDR3 protein: CASSQRGLAGAEQFF; CDR3 DNA: TGTGCCAGCAGCCAGAGGGGCCTAGCGGGAGCTGAGCAGTTCTTC
V gene: TRBV6-6; D gene: -; clone size: -; J gene: TRBJ2-2; CDR3 protein: CASSYWTGRLNTGELFF; CDR3 DNA: TGTGCCAGCAGTTACTGGACGGGACGGTTGAACACCGGGGAGCTGTTTTTT
V gene: TRBV27; D gene: TRBD1; clone size: many; J gene: TRBJ2-7; CDR3 protein: CASSLFLGQGGAYEQYF; CDR3 DNA: TGTGCCAGCAGTTTATTTCTTGGACAGGGGGGAGCCTACGAGCAGTACTTC
V gene: TRBV5-4; D gene: -; clone size: -; J gene: TRBJ2-3; CDR3 protein: CASSSDTTTDTQYF; CDR3 DNA: TGTGCCAGCAGCTCAGACACTACTACAGATACGCAGTATTTT
V gene: TRBV5-1; D gene: TRBD2; clone size: -; J gene: TRBJ2-1; CDR3 protein: CASSAIAGVRYEQFF; CDR3 DNA: TGCGCCAGCAGCGCCATAGCGGGAGTTCGATATGAGCAGTTCTTC
V gene: TRBV10-3; D gene: TRBD2; clone size: many; J gene: TRBJ2-7; CDR3 protein: CAISERLAGAEQYF; CDR3 DNA: TGTGCCATCAGTGAGAGACTAGCGGGAGCCGAGCAGTACTTC
V gene: TRBV28; D gene: -; clone size: many; J gene: TRBJ2-7; CDR3 protein: CASSFEYEQYF; CDR3 DNA: TGTGCCAGCAGTTTCGAATACGAGCAGTACTTC
V gene: TRBV20-1; D gene: -; clone size: few; J gene: TRBJ2-5; CDR3 protein: CSGGKGKETQYF; CDR3 DNA: TGCAGTGGCGGAAAGGGCAAAGAGACCCAGTACTTC
V gene: TRBV7-8; D gene: -; clone size: many; J gene: TRBJ1-1; CDR3 protein: CASQRDTEAFF; CDR3 DNA: TGTGCCAGCCAAAGAGACACTGAAGCTTTCTTT
V gene: TRBV3-1; D gene: -; clone size: few; J gene: TRBJ1-5; CDR3 protein: CASSQAGRNQPQHF; CDR3 DNA: TGTGCCAGCAGCCAAGCGGGGAGGAATCAGCCCCAGCATTTT
V gene: TRBV7-2; D gene: -; clone size: -; J gene: TRBJ1-4; CDR3 protein: CASSPGRTANEKLFF; CDR3 DNA: TGTGCCAGCAGCCCCGGGCGTACCGCTAATGAAAAACTGTTTTTT
V gene: TRBV18; D gene: TRBD1; clone size: many; J gene: TRBJ1-1; CDR3 protein: CASSRDRINTEAFF; CDR3 DNA: TGTGCCAGCTCACGGGACAGAATCAACACTGAAGCTTTCTTT
V gene: TRBV11-2; D gene: -; clone size: many; J gene: TRBJ2-2; CDR3 protein: CASSLEGNAGELFF; CDR3 DNA: TGTGCCAGCAGCTTGGAGGGGAACGCCGGGGAGCTGTTTTTT
V gene: TRBV6-5; D gene: TRBD2; clone size: -; J gene: TRBJ2-1; CDR3 protein: CASSYKIAGENRNEQFF; CDR3 DNA: TGTGCCAGCAGTTATAAGATAGCGGGAGAGAACCGCAATGAGCAGTTCTTC
V gene: TRBV30; D gene: -; clone size: many; J gene: TRBJ1-1; CDR3 protein: CAWSDGTPNTEAFF; CDR3 DNA: TGTGCCTGGAGTGACGGGACACCGAACACTGAAGCTTTCTTT
V gene: TRBV10-3; D gene: TRBD2; clone size: -; J gene: TRBJ2-7; CDR3 protein: CAISESRGTSPWSGEQYF; CDR3 DNA: TGTGCCATCAGTGAGTCGAGGGGGACTAGCCCATGGTCGGGCGAGCAGTACTTC
V gene: TRBV7-9; D gene: -; clone size: many; J gene: TRBJ1-2; CDR3 protein: CASSLDTPSYYGYTF; CDR3 DNA: TGTGCCAGCAGCTTGGACACCCCGAGTTACTATGGCTACACCTTC
V gene: TRBV2; D gene: -; clone size: many; J gene: TRBJ1-5; CDR3 protein: CASSEDGNQPQHF; CDR3 DNA: TGTGCCAGCAGTGAAGACGGGAATCAGCCCCAGCATTTT
V gene: TRBV7-6; D gene: TRBD1; clone size: many; J gene: TRBJ1-5; CDR3 protein: CASSAHHPQGALFNQPQHF; CDR3 DNA: TGTGCCAGCAGCGCACATCACCCCCAGGGGGCCCTATTCAATCAGCCCCAGCATTTT
V gene: TRBV7-3; D gene: TRBD2; clone size: many; J gene: TRBJ2-1; CDR3 protein: CASSTGLAGAGEQFF; CDR3 DNA: TGTGCCAGCAGCACGGGACTAGCGGGAGCGGGGGAGCAGTTCTTC
V gene: TRBV27; D gene: TRBD2; clone size: -; J gene: TRBJ2-7; CDR3 protein: CASSFSGMENEQYF; CDR3 DNA: TGTGCCAGCAGTTTTAGCGGGATGGAGAACGAGCAGTACTTC
V gene: TRBV28; D gene: -; clone size: many; J gene: TRBJ2-2; CDR3 protein: CASSLSAPKVNTGELFF; CDR3 DNA: TGTGCCAGCAGTTTATCCGCCCCTAAAGTAAACACCGGGGAGCTGTTTTTT
V gene: TRBV20-1; D gene: -; clone size: many; J gene: TRBJ2-7; CDR3 protein: CSASTREPGEQYF; CDR3 DNA: TGCAGTGCTAGTACCCGGGAGCCGGGCGAGCAGTACTTC
V gene: TRBV5-1; D gene: -; clone size: -; J gene: TRBJ2-5; CDR3 protein: CASSAGSLGQETQYF; CDR3 DNA: TGCGCCAGCAGCGCCGGGTCGCTCGGACAAGAGACCCAGTACTTC
V gene: TRBV5-1; D gene: -; clone size: many; J gene: TRBJ2-7; CDR3 protein: CASSLALTGPTYEQYF; CDR3 DNA: TGCGCCAGCAGCTTGGCCCTGACAGGCCCCACCTACGAGCAGTACTTC
V gene: TRBV7-2; D gene: -; clone size: -; J gene: TRBJ2-7; CDR3 protein: CASSLAPGPTYEQYF; CDR3 DNA: TGTGCCAGCAGCTTAGCTCCGGGGCCGACCTACGAGCAGTACTTC
V gene: TRBV2; D gene: -; clone size: -; J gene: TRBJ1-2; CDR3 protein: CASSETGPYGYTF; CDR3 DNA: TGTGCCAGCAGTGAGACCGGGCCCTATGGCTACACCTTC
V gene: TRBV2; D gene: TRBD1; clone size: many; J gene: TRBJ1-2; CDR3 protein: CASNPGQGPNYGYTF; CDR3 DNA: TGTGCCAGTAACCCGGGACAGGGCCCGAACTATGGCTACACCTTC
V gene: TRBV6-1; D gene: TRBD1; clone size: many; J gene: TRBJ2-7; CDR3 protein: CASSFRGHNEQYF; CDR3 DNA: TGTGCCAGCAGTTTTAGGGGGCACAACGAGCAGTACTTC
V gene: TRBV6-1; D gene: TRBD1; clone size: many; J gene: TRBJ2-7; CDR3 protein: CASSSTGESYEQYF; CDR3 DNA: TGTGCCAGCAGCTCGACAGGGGAATCCTACGAGCAGTACTTC
V gene: TRBV4-2; D gene: -; clone size: -; J gene: TRBJ2-5; CDR3 protein: CASSQEALVGVGETQYF; CDR3 DNA: TGTGCCAGCAGCCAAGAGGCTCTGGTCGGAGTTGGAGAGACCCAGTACTTC
V gene: TRBV27; D gene: TRBD2; clone size: many; J gene: TRBJ2-7; CDR3 protein: CASSPLAGGPREQYF; CDR3 DNA: TGTGCCAGCAGTCCCCTAGCGGGAGGGCCCCGCGAGCAGTACTTC
V gene: TRBV10-3; D gene: TRBD1; clone size: -; J gene: TRBJ1-2; CDR3 protein: CAINGQGLMSNYGYTF; CDR3 DNA: TGTGCCATCAACGGACAGGGTTTGATGAGTAACTATGGCTACACCTTC
V gene: TRBV6-1; D gene: -; clone size: many; J gene: TRBJ2-6; CDR3 protein: CASLEISGANVLTF; CDR3 DNA: TGTGCCAGCCTGGAAATCTCTGGGGCCAACGTTCTGACTTTC
V gene: TRBV28; D gene: -; clone size: many; J gene: TRBJ2-7; CDR3 protein: CATVLGQHDEQYF; CDR3 DNA: TGTGCCACCGTACTGGGACAACACGACGAGCAGTACTTC
V gene: TRBV2; D gene: TRBD1; clone size: many; J gene: TRBJ1-2; CDR3 protein: CASRTTGEGGGYTF; CDR3 DNA: TGTGCCAGCAGAACTACAGGGGAAGGTGGCGGCTACACCTTC
V gene: TRBV10-2; D gene: -; clone size: -; J gene: TRBJ2-1; CDR3 protein: CASSEAYNEQFF; CDR3 DNA: TGCGCCAGCAGTGAGGCGTACAATGAGCAGTTCTTC
V gene: TRBV5-1; D gene: TRBD2; clone size: many; J gene: TRBJ2-1; CDR3 protein: CASSLVRGRYDNEQFF; CDR3 DNA: TGCGCCAGCAGCTTGGTGCGGGGGAGGTATGACAATGAGCAGTTCTTC
V gene: TRBV9; D gene: -; clone size: -; J gene: TRBJ2-3; CDR3 protein: CASSATDTQYF; CDR3 DNA: TGTGCCAGCAGCGCAACAGATACGCAGTATTTT
V gene: TRBV6-1; D gene: -; clone size: few; J gene: TRBJ2-1; CDR3 protein: CASSERGDYNEQFF; CDR3 DNA: TGTGCCAGCAGTGAAAGGGGGGACTACAATGAGCAGTTCTTC
V gene: TRBV29-1; D gene: -; clone size: many; J gene: TRBJ2-5; CDR3 protein: CSVGGGRETQYF; CDR3 DNA: TGCAGCGTTGGAGGGGGGCGAGAGACCCAGTACTTC
V gene: TRBV20-1; D gene: TRBD1; clone size: many; J gene: TRBJ2-5; CDR3 protein: CSARQGARKTQYF; CDR3 DNA: TGCAGTGCGAGACAGGGGGCGCGAAAGACCCAGTACTTC